The clone carrying this T cell receptor beta chain came up many times. Its target is not known. Unmatched junction bases numbered 4, after V lost 5 bases and J lost 5 bases. This CDR3 is 13 amino acids long. Using quantitative 5'-RACE with molecular barcodes, the authors made TCR beta libraries. One entry per CDR3 protein results from TCRdb running MiXCR on the 5' RACE reads. The sample records approximately 250,000 distinct CDR3 sequences, roughly a quarter being singletons. These data come from a study of CD8 T cells in ankylosing spondylitis. Study-wide results and caveats: Ankylosing spondylitis blood seemed to carry a telltale TCR beta motif made of fewer than ten highly homologous variants.

The chain employs TRBV12-3 or TRBV12-4 and TRBJ2-3; 7 positions match TRBD1. The sequence came from a male donor with ankylosing spondylitis or in good health (not recorded which). Material: blood, either unsorted or a sorted T cell fraction (not recorded which). The CDR3 DNA sequence: TGTGCCAGCAGTGAGGGACAGCAAGATACGCAGTATTTT. It translates to CASSEGQQDTQYF.